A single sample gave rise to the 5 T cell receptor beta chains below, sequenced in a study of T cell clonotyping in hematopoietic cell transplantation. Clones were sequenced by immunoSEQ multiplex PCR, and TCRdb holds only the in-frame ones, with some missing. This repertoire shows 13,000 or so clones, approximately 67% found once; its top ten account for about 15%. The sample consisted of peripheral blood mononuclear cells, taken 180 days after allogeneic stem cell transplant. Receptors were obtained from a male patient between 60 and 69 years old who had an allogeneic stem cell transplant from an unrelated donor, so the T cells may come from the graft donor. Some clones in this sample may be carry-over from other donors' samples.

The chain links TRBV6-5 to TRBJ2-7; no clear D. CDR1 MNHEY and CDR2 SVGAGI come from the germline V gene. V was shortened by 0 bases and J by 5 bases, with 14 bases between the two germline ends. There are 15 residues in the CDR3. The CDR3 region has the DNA TGTGCCAGCAGTTACTCGGGCAGTAGGTTCGACGAGCAGTACTTC. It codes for CASSYSGSRFDEQYF.

The CDR3 is CASRGQGAGDTEAFF. The CDR3 nucleotides read TGTGCCAGCAGGGGGCAGGGGGCAGGGGACACTGAAGCTTTCTTT. The rearrangement links TRBV6-5 to TRBJ1-1; 8 bases are shared with TRBD1. V was clipped by 6 bases and J by 3 bases; unmatched bases: 9. CDR1 and CDR2 (germline): MNHEY, SVGAGI. CDR3 length: 15 amino acids.

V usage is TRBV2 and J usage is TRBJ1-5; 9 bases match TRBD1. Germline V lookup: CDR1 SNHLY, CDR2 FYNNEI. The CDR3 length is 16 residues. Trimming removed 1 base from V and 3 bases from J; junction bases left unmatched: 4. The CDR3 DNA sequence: TGTGCCAGCAGTGAAGAAGGGACAGGGACCAATCAGCCCCAGCATTTT. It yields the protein CASSEEGTGTNQPQHF.

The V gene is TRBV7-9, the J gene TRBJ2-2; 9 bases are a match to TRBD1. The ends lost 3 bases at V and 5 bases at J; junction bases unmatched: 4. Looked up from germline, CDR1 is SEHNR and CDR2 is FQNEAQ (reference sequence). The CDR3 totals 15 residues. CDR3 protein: CASSFRTGVTGELFF. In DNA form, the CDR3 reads TGTGCCAGCAGCTTTCGGACAGGGGTTACCGGGGAGCTGTTTTTT. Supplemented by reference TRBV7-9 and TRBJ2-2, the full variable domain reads DTGVSQNPRHKITKRGQNVTFRCDPISEHNRLYWYRQTLGQGPEFLTYFQNEAQLEKSRLLSDRFSAERPKGSFSTLEIQRTEQGDSAMYLCASSFRTGVTGELFFGEGSRLTVL.

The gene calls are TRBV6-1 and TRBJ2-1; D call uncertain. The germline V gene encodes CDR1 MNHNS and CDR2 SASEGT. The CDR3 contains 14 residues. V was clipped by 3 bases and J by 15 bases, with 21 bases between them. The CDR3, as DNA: TGTGCCAGCAGTGATCTTTTCAGAGCCAGAGTCCTGTTCTTC. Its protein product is CASSDLFRARVLFF.